Sequencing of this T cell receptor beta chain was carried out in a study of cytomegalovirus exposure and HLA in healthy donors. This clone was seen a handful of times. What it recognizes is unknown. The study ran its PCR with 60 Vbeta and 13 Jbeta primers. Data came from immunoSEQ multiplex PCR; TCRdb stores just in-frame clones and leaves some out. The repertoire holds more than 70,000 clones, roughly 80% seen once, with roughly 2% in the top ten. V was clipped by 7 bases and J by 4 bases; unmatched bases: 10. The CDR3 contains 14 residues. Germline V gene sequence: CDR1 SQVTM, CDR2 ANQGSEA. Study observations and caveats: The study recorded 160 or so TCR beta chains that were cytomegalovirus-associated. Earlier analysis found most TCR beta V segments productive about 90% or about 30% of the time. A later analysis linked a missense variant in DCLRE1C to the trimming of TCR beta V and J genes. When a later analysis was performed, an Asian-associated ancestry cluster reportedly had fewer N-insertions than the approximately 690-donor mean.

The sample consisted of PBMCs. The rearrangement uses TRBV29-1 and TRBJ2-5; 9 bases agree with TRBD1. The receptor was isolated from a boy younger than 18 in good health and CMV-seronegative. For the CDR3, the DNA is TGCAGCGCACGGGACAGGGTAGACGGAGAGACCCAGTACTTC. Encoded protein: CSARDRVDGETQYF.